The 28 T cell receptor beta chains reported below all come from one sample, sequenced in a study of blood T cells in healthy people across ages (dated by TCRdb to between 2015 and 2017). Library preparation used 5' RACE. The sequencing machine was an Illumina HiSeq 2500. The second PCR ran for about 6 to 12 cycles and used a J-beta primer mix along with a sample-barcoded 5' primer. Using fastp trimming at Q25 and MiXCR clonotype assembly, TCRdb reanalyzed the public sequencing data and kept in-frame beta chains. Here each entry gathers all rows of one CDR3 protein and keeps the most common genes and DNA. The sample data list about 640,000 distinct CDR3 sequences, and roughly three fifths of these were observed just once. The top ten constitute roughly 34% of the sample. Sequenced: blood. The receptors originated from a man aged 55-75 years in good health.

The chain is built from TRBV20-1 and TRBJ2-4, with TRBD2 identical over 9 bases. The end of the DNA is better explained by TRBJ2-7, so the J call may be wrong. The CDR3 is 13 amino acids. Per germline, CDR1 DFQATT and CDR2 SNEGSKA (reference sequence). This CDR3 reads CSARASGAVEQYF. CDR3 DNA sequence: TGCAGTGCTAGAGCTAGCGGGGCGGTCGAGCAGTACTTC.

V usage is TRBV12-3 or TRBV12-4 and J usage is TRBJ2-1; perhaps D is TRBD1 or TRBD2 (6 bases each). Deletions cut 7 bases from V and 8 bases from J, with 12 bases between. The CDR3 runs 12 residues. The CDR3 region is CASTPGGDEQFF. The CDR3 DNA is TGTGCCAGCACCCCCGGGGGCGATGAGCAGTTCTTC.

This clonotype has just one count. The chain couples TRBV6-5 to TRBJ1-1, with TRBD1 identical over 10 bases. The CDR3 consists of 14 residues. CDR1 and CDR2 from the germline V gene are MNHEY and SVGAGI. V was pared by 6 bases and J by 3 bases, with 4 bases of the junction left unmatched. CDR3 bases: TGTGCCAGCAGGGGACAGGGGTTGGACACTGAAGCTTTCTTT. Translated: CASRGQGLDTEAFF.

The gene calls are TRBV10-2 and TRBJ2-4, with TRBD1 matching over 9 bases. This CDR3 comprises 13 residues. Germline CDR1 reads WSHSY; CDR2 reads SAAADI. Trimming at V came to 8 bases and at J to 7 bases, leaving 6 bases not matched to a gene. CDR3 nucleotide sequence: TGCGCCAGCGTCCCCGACAGGGGGAACATTCAGTACTTC. This gives the protein CASVPDRGNIQYF.

The chain's CDR3 is CASSQDSGGALNEQFF. In DNA, the CDR3 is TGTGCCAGCAGCCAAGATAGCGGGGGGGCCCTCAATGAGCAGTTCTTC. The V and J genes are TRBV3-1 and TRBJ2-1; 11 nucleotides match TRBD2. The V segment lost 0 bases and the J segment 6 bases; nucleotides outside the gene matches: 4. Germline CDR1 LGHDT, CDR2 YNNKEL (reference sequence). The CDR3 runs to 16 residues.

V is TRBV2 and J is TRBJ2-7; TRBD1 is a possible D gene (5 bases). V was trimmed by 4 bases and J by 2 bases, leaving 9 bases between them. This CDR3 has 13 residues. The germline V gene has CDR1 SNHLY and CDR2 FYNNEI. CDR3 sequence: CASSGVGAYEQYF. The CDR3 nucleotides read TGTGCCAGCAGTGGGGTAGGGGCCTACGAGCAGTACTTC.

This clonotype showed up just a few times. V and J are TRBV25-1 and TRBJ1-1; D remains ambiguous. Between the trimmed V and J ends, which lost 9 bases and 0 bases, there was a span of 11 bases. CDR3 length: 13 amino acids. Germline V lookup: CDR1 MGHDK, CDR2 SYGVNS. CDR3: CASRYGLNTEAFF. The CDR3 coding sequence is TGTGCCAGTCGATACGGGCTGAACACTGAAGCTTTCTTT.

This clonotype has only a few counts. The chain uses TRBV27 and TRBJ1-2; the match to TRBD1 covers 7 bases. Trimming removed 1 base from V and 7 bases from J; junction bases left unmatched: 21. Germline V gene data show CDR1 as MNHEY and CDR2 as SMNVEV (reference sequence). The CDR3 runs 19 residues. The DNA for the CDR3 is TGTGCCAGCAGTTTATATACCCCTCTACAGGGGTTCGGGTACGGTGGCTACACCTTC. It yields the protein CASSLYTPLQGFGYGGYTF.

The rearrangement joins TRBV20-1 to TRBJ2-5; 9 bases match TRBD2. The CDR3 extends over 15 amino acids. Trimming cost V 1 base and J 1 base; bases outside gene matches: 4. CDR1 is DFQATT and CDR2 is SNEGSKA in the germline V gene (reference sequence). The CDR3 DNA follows: TGCAGTGCTAGAGGGGAAGCGGGGGGCCAAGAGACCCAGTACTTC. Translated, it gives CSARGEAGGQETQYF.

This rearrangement joins TRBV20-1 to TRBJ1-1; the match to TRBD1 covers 10 bases. Losses at the gene ends were 4 bases for V and 8 bases for J; bases not matched to a gene: 13. This CDR3 spans 15 amino acids. Germline V gene lookup returns CDR1 DFQATT and CDR2 SNEGSKA (reference sequence). CDR3 region: CSAIWGQGKGTEAFF. For the CDR3, the DNA is TGCAGTGCTATCTGGGGACAGGGGAAAGGCACCGAAGCTTTCTTT.

To note about this clonotype: Given the absence of the conserved phenylalanine or tryptophan at the CDR3 end, a read error is likely. This rearrangement joins TRBV12-5 to TRBJ2-1, with TRBD2 matching 10 bases. CDR3 size: 16 residues. The J segment lost 4 bases and the V segment lost 3 bases, leaving 6 bases of the junction unmatched. Germline CDR1 and CDR2: LGHNT and FRNRAP. The DNA for the CDR3 is TGTGCTAGTGGTTTTGGGGCTAGCGGGGGTTACAATGAGCAGTTCTTA. It specifies CASGFGASGGYNEQFL.

V gene TRBV18 combines with J gene TRBJ1-4; 7 nucleotides match TRBD1. The CDR3 runs 14 residues. Looked up from germline, CDR1 is KGHSH and CDR2 is LQKENI. The trim removed 6 bases at V and 8 bases at J, leaving 9 bases unmatched. This CDR3 reads CASSLGGTAEKLFF. CDR3 sequence (DNA): TGTGCCAGCTCGCTAGGGGGGACAGCGGAAAAACTGTTTTTT.

The rearrangement joins TRBV18 to TRBJ2-3; D possibly corresponds to TRBD1 (6 bases). V was shortened by 2 bases and J by 0 bases, with 21 bases between the two germline ends. The V gene's germline CDR1 is KGHSH and CDR2 LQKENI. The CDR3 runs 19 residues. The CDR3 DNA is TGTGCCAGCTCACCAGTGTCGCCAGGGGCAGCCTCTAGCACAGATACGCAGTATTTT. Residues: CASSPVSPGAASSTDTQYF.

This chain links TRBV7-9 with TRBJ2-1; no clear D. In germline, CDR1 is SEHNR, CDR2 FQNEAQ (reference sequence). V gave up 5 bases and J gave up 8 bases, with 10 bases separating them. The CDR3 runs 12 residues. The CDR3 bases are TGTGCCAGCAGCACCATCCGGTATGAGCAGTTCTTC. This gives the protein CASSTIRYEQFF.

This clonotype showed up many times. The rearrangement uses TRBV7-9 and TRBJ1-4; D remains ambiguous. The CDR3 is 15 amino acids. V lost 7 bases and J 3 bases, leaving 15 bases between the germline ends. Germline CDR1 and CDR2: SEHNR and FQNEAQ (reference sequence). The DNA for the CDR3 is TGTGCCAGCAAGAACGGGAATTCTGCTAATGAAAAACTGTTTTTT. Its translation is CASKNGNSANEKLFF.

The chain employs TRBV28 and TRBJ2-6; weak D call: TRBD2 (6 bases). Trimming stripped 9 bases from V and 0 bases from J, with 12 bases between. Germline V gene lookup returns CDR1 MDHEN and CDR2 SYDVKM. The CDR3 sequence is 15 residues long. The CDR3 region has the DNA TGTGCCAGTACGGACGGGAGCTCTGGGGCCAACGTCCTGACTTTC. Its translation: CASTDGSSGANVLTF.

The rearrangement uses TRBV5-6 and TRBJ2-7; a weak D match, TRBD1 (5 bases). Germline assignment: CDR1 SGHDT and CDR2 YYEEEE. This CDR3 has 14 residues. The V end lost 4 bases, the J end lost 2 bases, and 13 bases lay between the germline ends. The CDR3 DNA is TGTGCCAGCAGCGTTTACAGGCGAACCTACGAGCAGTACTTC. It yields the protein CASSVYRRTYEQYF.

The chain couples TRBV7-9 to TRBJ2-5; 7 nucleotides align to TRBD1. V shed 2 bases and J 2 bases; nucleotides not matched to a gene: 2. The germline V gene encodes CDR1 SEHNR and CDR2 FQNEAQ (reference sequence). This CDR3 has 14 residues. The CDR3 nucleotides are TGTGCCAGCAGCTTATTGGGACAGCAAGAGACCCAGTACTTC. This codes for CASSLLGQQETQYF.

This clonotype occurred a few times. V usage is TRBV7-9 and J usage is TRBJ2-4; TRBD2 aligns across 8 bases. J was trimmed by 7 bases and V by 4 bases; bases with no gene match: 12. Germline CDR1 and CDR2: SEHNR and FQNEAQ (reference sequence). This CDR3 has 16 residues. In DNA, the CDR3 is TGTGCCAGCAGCTCCTTTGGGACGGGAGGGGCGAACATTCAGTACTTC. Its protein product is CASSSFGTGGANIQYF.

This clonotype was picked up a small number of times. The gene calls are TRBV20-1 and TRBJ1-5; a weak D match, TRBD1 (6 bases). The length of the CDR3 is 13 residues. Germline V gene sequence: CDR1 DFQATT, CDR2 SNEGSKA (reference sequence). V lost 5 bases and J 4 bases, leaving 12 bases between the germline ends. The CDR3 DNA is TGCAGTGCTTGGAAAGGGGGGAATCAGCCCCAGCATTTT. Protein sequence: CSAWKGGNQPQHF.

Comment on this clonotype: Germline is not matched at one junction end, which may reflect a read error. The rearrangement links TRBV7-6 to TRBJ1-6; a possible D gene is TRBD1 (5 bases). This CDR3 has 20 amino acids. Germline V CDR1 and CDR2: SGHVS, FNYEAQ. CDR3 bases: TGTGCCGGCAGCTTATCCCCACAATATGGGGGAATTGGCTTTAATTCACCCCTCCACTTT. It specifies CAGSLSPQYGGIGFNSPLHF.

CDR3 nucleotides: TGTGCCAGCAGCGTAGTGGGAGCGGGAGGGCCCCTCTCCTACAATGAGCAGTTCTTC. This sequence encodes CASSVVGAGGPLSYNEQFF. The chain has TRBV9 and TRBJ2-1, with 10 bases identical to TRBD2. The CDR3 spans 19 residues. CDR1 is SGDLS and CDR2 is YYNGEE in the germline V gene. With V trimmed by 0 bases and J by 0 bases, 9 bases remained unmatched.

The chain recombines TRBV11-2 with TRBJ2-1; tentative D call: TRBD1 (6 bases). The CDR3 is made up of 14 amino acids. The ends were cut back, 5 bases at V and 4 bases at J, with 12 bases in the middle. Germline V gene lookup returns CDR1 SGHAT and CDR2 FQNNGV. CDR3 residues: CASSRSTGYNEQFF. The CDR3 nucleotides read TGTGCCAGCAGCCGCTCGACAGGTTACAATGAGCAGTTCTTC.

The CDR3 coding sequence is TGTGCCACCTTAGGGCAGGGAACCTCAACTAATGAAAAACTGTTTTTT. It encodes CATLGQGTSTNEKLFF. The chain is built from TRBV24-1 and TRBJ1-4; D perhaps matches TRBD1 (5 bases). Trimming stripped 9 bases from V and 0 bases from J, with 16 bases between. Germline V gives CDR1 KGHDR, CDR2 SFDVKD. This CDR3 has 16 residues.

The chain joins TRBV7-2 to TRBJ2-5, with 7 nucleotides matching TRBD2. The end of the DNA fits TRBJ2-7 better, so the J call may be wrong. The germline V gene encodes CDR1 SGHTA and CDR2 FQGNSA. This CDR3 contains 15 residues. CDR3 nucleotide sequence: TGTGCCAGCAGCTTCTCGTACGGGGACTATTACGAGCAGTACTTC. Its translation is CASSFSYGDYYEQYF.

Only a few counts were recorded for this clonotype. The V gene is TRBV5-5, the J gene TRBJ2-3; the D is unclear. This CDR3 has 14 residues. Trimming took off 0 bases at V and 3 bases at J, with 8 bases between the two ends. From germline, CDR1 is SGHKS and CDR2 YYEKEE (reference sequence). For the CDR3, the DNA is TGTGCCAGCAGCTTGGCGACTGCTACAGATACGCAGTATTTT. Translating gives CASSLATATDTQYF.

This clonotype has just one count. The V gene is TRBV7-2, the J gene TRBJ1-1; no firm D call. From germline, CDR1 is SGHTA and CDR2 FQGNSA. The CDR3 contains 14 residues. Trimming removed 1 base from V and 3 bases from J, with 9 bases in between. The CDR3 protein is CASSLERRYTEAFF. Here the CDR3 DNA reads TGTGCCAGCAGCTTAGAGCGACGGTACACTGAAGCTTTCTTT.

The gene calls are TRBV7-2 and TRBJ2-3; possibly TRBD1 or TRBD2 for D (5 bases each). The CDR3 length is 14 residues. Deletions cut 4 bases from V and 2 bases from J, with 10 bases between. The germline gives CDR1 SGHTA, CDR2 FQGNSA. As DNA, the CDR3 is TGTGCCAGCAGCTACAGGACTGCCACAGATACGCAGTATTTT. It codes for CASSYRTATDTQYF.